The 12 T cell receptor beta chains in this list originate from one sample, sequenced in a study of PD-1 blockade in classical Hodgkin lymphoma. Every single patient, without exception, relapsed after autologous stem cell transplantation, and brentuximab vedotin exposure varied. Sequencing used immunoSEQ multiplex PCR; TCRdb keeps in-frame clones, though not all of them. Of some 43,000 clones in the sample, around 87% were seen once. Sequencing used peripheral blood mononuclear cells (PBMCs), obtained before the second cycle of nivolumab. Receptors originate from a human donor with classical Hodgkin lymphoma.

This clone was observed once. The rearrangement links TRBV19 to TRBJ2-2; the match to TRBD1 covers 9 bases. This CDR3 has 16 residues. The V and J ends lost 5 bases and 7 bases, in that order; junction bases with no gene match: 11. In germline, CDR1 is LNHDA, CDR2 SQIVND (reference sequence). For the CDR3, the DNA is TGTGCCAGTAGTCCACCGGGGACAGGGTTGAACGGGGAGCTGTTTTTT. Encoded protein: CASSPPGTGLNGELFF.

The chain joins TRBV19 to TRBJ1-5, with D possibly being TRBD1 (5 bases). Trimming pared 0 bases from V and 7 bases from J, leaving 10 bases between. This CDR3 is built from 14 residues. CDR1 is LNHDA and CDR2 is SQIVND in the germline V gene (reference sequence). CDR3 coding DNA: TGTGCCAGTAGTATAGAGGGGACGGAGCAGCCCCAGCATTTT. It specifies CASSIEGTEQPQHF.

Sample share makes this clone medium-sized. V usage is TRBV4-1 and J usage is TRBJ1-5; D unresolved. V gave up 1 base and J gave up 0 bases, with 4 bases separating them. CDR1 and CDR2 from the germline V gene are MGHRA and YSYEKL. This CDR3 has 14 amino acids. Here the CDR3 reads CASSQADSNQPQHF. In DNA, the CDR3 is TGCGCCAGCAGCCAAGCAGATAGCAATCAGCCCCAGCATTTT.

This clone was seen just once. CDR3 coding DNA: TGTGCCAGCATGGAGAGGGGTTCGGGGGCCAACGTCCTGACTTTC. It codes for CASMERGSGANVLTF. This chain joins TRBV6-1 and TRBJ2-6; D may be TRBD1 or TRBD2 (5 bases each). The V gene's germline CDR1 is MNHNS and CDR2 SASEGT. The CDR3 spans 15 residues. V lost 7 bases and J lost 4, with 14 bases in between.

V usage is TRBV9 and J usage is TRBJ2-2; D ambiguous. V was cut by 10 bases and J by 1 base, with 14 bases left in between. Germline V gene lookup returns CDR1 SGDLS and CDR2 YYNGEE. The CDR3 loop spans 14 amino acids. The CDR3 spells CALGTAMNTGELFF. The CDR3 DNA follows: TGTGCCCTAGGTACAGCGATGAACACCGGGGAGCTGTTTTTT.

The chain links TRBV18 to TRBJ2-6; D may match TRBD1 or TRBD2 (5 bases each). Germline V lookup: CDR1 KGHSH, CDR2 LQKENI. The length of the CDR3 is 14 residues. V was shortened by 3 bases and J by 4 bases, with 7 bases between the two germline ends. The DNA of the CDR3 is TGTGCCAGCTCACCGGGGGACGGGGCCAACGTCCTGACTTTC. This translates into CASSPGDGANVLTF. Drawing the rest from reference TRBV18 and TRBJ2-6, the complete variable domain is NAGVMQNPRHLVRRRGQEARLRCSPMKGHSHVYWYRQLPEEGLKFMVYLQKENIIDESGMPKERFSAEFPKEGPSILRIQQVVRGDSAAYFCASSPGDGANVLTFGAGSRLTVL.

The DNA of the CDR3 is TGTGCCAGCAGCTTAGGGCCAAACCTGGGGGATGAGCAGTTCTTC. As protein: CASSLGPNLGDEQFF. This chain connects TRBV11-3 to TRBJ2-1; D is perhaps TRBD1 or TRBD2 (5 bases each). V lost 1 base and J 8 bases, leaving 15 bases between the germline ends. Germline CDR1 reads SGHNT; CDR2 reads YENEEA. There are 15 residues in the CDR3.

V gene TRBV4-1 combines with J gene TRBJ2-5, with 9 bases that match TRBD2. The germline CDR1 and CDR2 sequences are MGHRA and YSYEKL. The CDR3 is made up of 16 amino acids. V lost 2 bases, J lost 5 bases, and 9 bases stayed unmatched. The CDR3 DNA is TGCGCCAGCAGCCAATTGACTAGCGGATTGAGGGAGACCCAGTACTTC. Translated: CASSQLTSGLRETQYF.

V gene TRBV27 combines with J gene TRBJ1-1; tentative D call: TRBD1 (5 bases). With 5 bases removed from V and 2 bases from J, the gap between germline ends came to 12 bases. CDR1 MNHEY and CDR2 SMNVEV come from the germline V gene (reference sequence). The CDR3 is 14 residues long. Here the CDR3 reads CASSNIGTNTEAFF. CDR3 coding DNA: TGTGCCAGCAGTAATATCGGGACCAACACTGAAGCTTTCTTT.

The rearrangement links TRBV27 to TRBJ2-5, with 13 bases identical to TRBD2. From germline, CDR1 is MNHEY and CDR2 SMNVEV (reference sequence). Trimming took 5 bases from V and 2 from J; bases not matched to a gene: 2. The CDR3 sequence is 15 residues long. CDR3 in DNA: TGTGCCAGCAGTCGGGGACTAGCGGGACAAGAGACCCAGTACTTC. It specifies CASSRGLAGQETQYF.

V and J are TRBV6-6 and TRBJ2-3, with D perhaps TRBD2 (6 bases). Germline CDR1 reads MNHNY; CDR2 reads SVGAGI (reference sequence). This CDR3 comprises 15 residues. With 5 bases removed from V and 3 bases from J, the gap between germline ends came to 15 bases. CDR3 in amino acids: CASSTRTTMTDTQYF. The CDR3 nucleotides are TGTGCCAGCAGTACTAGGACTACCATGACAGATACGCAGTATTTT.

This clone has just a few counts. The chain uses TRBV19 and TRBJ2-6; D gene unclear. The CDR3 sequence is 14 residues long. V dropped 8 bases and J dropped 0 bases, with 8 bases sitting between them. Germline CDR1 and CDR2: LNHDA and SQIVND (reference sequence). Written as DNA, the CDR3 is TGTGCCAGTCGTCAGAGCTCTGGGGCCAACGTCCTGACTTTC. Protein product: CASRQSSGANVLTF.